The TCR beta chain described here comes from a study of response to subunit inactivated influenza vaccine. TCRdb itself ran the RT-PCR reads through MiXCR, one entry per CDR3 protein. The sample has 800,000 or so distinct CDR3 sequences, roughly 20% seen once. The CDR3 extends over 16 amino acids. CDR1 KGHSH and CDR2 LQKENI come from the germline V gene. The V end was cut by 0 bases, the J end by 5 bases, with 13 bases between. General study findings and limits: After each seasonal influenza vaccination, few new T cells are recruited, the authors suggested.

This clonotype was seen more than once but under ten times. Its matching antigen is unknown. This specimen was PBMCs from blood, taken 5 to 6 days after vaccination. The receptor was derived from a man aged 45 to 65 who received an inactivated influenza vaccine. V and J are TRBV18 and TRBJ2-2, with D maybe TRBD1 (5 bases). The CDR3 is CASSPPSREVTGELFF. CDR3 DNA sequence: TGTGCCAGCTCACCACCGTCCAGGGAAGTGACCGGGGAGCTGTTTTTT.